This TCR beta chain was captured by sequencing in a study of CD8 T cells in Susac syndrome. Overall study findings and caveats: In total CD8+ repertoires, approximately 17 Susac-specific public clones were found, and roughly 5 in CD8+ TEMRA repertoires.

This CDR3 has 12 amino acids. Germline V lookup: CDR1 SGHTA, CDR2 FQGNSA. The V end lost 3 bases, the J end lost 6 bases, and 9 bases lay between the germline ends. In blood CD8+ and CD4+ T cells, TCR beta underwent sequencing. To note about this clonotype: Antigen: not known.

cDNA came from approximately 0.5 to 1 ug RNA primed by random hexamers. The CDR3 of TCR beta was amplified by immunoSEQ multiplex PCR across 54 Vbeta and 13 Jbeta. TCRdb itself ran the immunoSEQ multiplex PCR reads through MiXCR, one entry per CDR3 protein. The sample lists 95,000 to 150,000 distinct CDR3 sequences, roughly 94% occurring once. The chain uses TRBV7-2 and TRBJ2-7; a weak D match, TRBD2 (5 bases). Sequencing was carried out using CD8+ T cells from PBMCs. This receptor was identified in a human donor with Susac syndrome. DNA for the CDR3: TGTGCCAGCAGCTTCGGAGGCACCGAGCAGTACTTC. Translating it yields CASSFGGTEQYF.